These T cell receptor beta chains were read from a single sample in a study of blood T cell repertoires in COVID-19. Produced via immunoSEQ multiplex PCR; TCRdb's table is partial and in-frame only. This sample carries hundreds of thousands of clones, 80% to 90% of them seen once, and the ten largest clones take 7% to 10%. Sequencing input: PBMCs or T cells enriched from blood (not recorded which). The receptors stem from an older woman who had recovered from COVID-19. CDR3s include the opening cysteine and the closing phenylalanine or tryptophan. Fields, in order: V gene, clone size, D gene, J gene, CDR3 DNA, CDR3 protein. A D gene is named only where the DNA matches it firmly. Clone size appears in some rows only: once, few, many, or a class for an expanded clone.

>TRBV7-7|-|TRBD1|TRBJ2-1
TGTGCCAGCAGCCCTTCGGGCGGGACAGGGCGCTATGAGCAGTTCTTC
CASSPSGGTGRYEQFF
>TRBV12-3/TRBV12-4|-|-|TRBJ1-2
TGTGCCAGCAGTGTCGGGGGTGGTGGCTACACCTTC
CASSVGGGGYTF
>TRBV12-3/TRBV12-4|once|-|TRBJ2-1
TGTGCCAGCAGCCGGGGGAGCGCCTGGTTCTTC
CASSRGSAWFF
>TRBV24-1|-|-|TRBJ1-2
TGTGCCACCAGTCTAGGTGGCTACACCTTC
CATSLGGYTF
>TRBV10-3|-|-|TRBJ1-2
TGTGCCATCAGTGACGACAGGTACAACTATGGCTACACCTTC
CAISDDRYNYGYTF
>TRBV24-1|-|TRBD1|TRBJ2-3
TGTGCCACCAGTGACCCCCGACAGGGGAAGGCAGATACGCAGTATTTT
CATSDPRQGKADTQYF
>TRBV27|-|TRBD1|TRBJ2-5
TGTGCCAGCAGTGCGCTATTGACAGGGGGGTTCCAAGAGACCCAGTACTTC
CASSALLTGGFQETQYF
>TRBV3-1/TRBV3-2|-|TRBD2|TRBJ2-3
TGTGCCAGCAGCCAGGGGACTAGCAGATTCACAGATACGCAGTATTTT
CASSQGTSRFTDTQYF
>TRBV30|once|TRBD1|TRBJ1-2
TGTGCCTGGAGTTCGACCGGGACAGTTGGCTACACCTTC
CAWSSTGTVGYTF
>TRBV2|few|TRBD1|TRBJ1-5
TGTGCCAGCAGTGTGGGACAGGGAGGAGGCAATCAGCCCCAGCATTTT
CASSVGQGGGNQPQHF
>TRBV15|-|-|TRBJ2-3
TGTGCCACCAGCAGAGGTCTGGCCACAGATACGCAGTATTTT
CATSRGLATDTQYF
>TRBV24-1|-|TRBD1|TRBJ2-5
TGTGCCACCAGTGACTCCCGGACAGGGGGCGAGACCCAGTACTTC
CATSDSRTGGETQYF
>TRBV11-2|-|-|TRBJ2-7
TGTGCCAGCAGCTTAGGGCGGGCGAGCTCCTACGAGCAGTACTTC
CASSLGRASSYEQYF
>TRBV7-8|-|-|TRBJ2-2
TGTGCCAGCAGCTTCCCCTTCGGTTCTACCGGGGAGCTGTTTTTT
CASSFPFGSTGELFF
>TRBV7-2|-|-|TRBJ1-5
TGTGCCAGCAGCGGCAGGGTTAATCAGCCCCAGCATTTT
CASSGRVNQPQHF
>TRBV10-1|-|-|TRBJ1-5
TGCGCCAGCCTACTCCGAAGACAGTTTAGCAATCAGCCCCAGCATTTT
CASLLRRQFSNQPQHF
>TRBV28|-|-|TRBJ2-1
TGTGCCAGCAGGAGCGGGACAAGCTCCTACAATGAGCAGTTCTTC
CASRSGTSSYNEQFF
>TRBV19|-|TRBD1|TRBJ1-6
TGTGCCAGTAGTACCGGGACAGGGTCACCCCTCCACTTT
CASSTGTGSPLHF
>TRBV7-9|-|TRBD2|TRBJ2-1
TGTGCCAGCAGCCATACCGGGACTAGTTACAATGAGCAGTTCTTC
CASSHTGTSYNEQFF
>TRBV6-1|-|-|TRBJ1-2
TGTGCCAGCCGGGGGGGATCAGATGGCTACACCTTC
CASRGGSDGYTF
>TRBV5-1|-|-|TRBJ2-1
TGCGCCAGCAGCCTGGTCGGCGGAATTAATGAGCAGTTCTTC
CASSLVGGINEQFF
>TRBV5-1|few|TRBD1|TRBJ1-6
TGCGCCAGCAGCGTAGGATTTTCAGGACAGGGGGTGTCACCCCTCCACTTT
CASSVGFSGQGVSPLHF
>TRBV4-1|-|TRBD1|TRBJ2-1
TGCGCCAGCAGCCATCCCGGGACAGGGGGCTACAATGAGCAGTTCTTC
CASSHPGTGGYNEQFF
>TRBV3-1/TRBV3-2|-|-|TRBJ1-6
TGTGCCAGCAGCCTCTCCCGGGTTTCACCCCTCCACTTT
CASSLSRVSPLHF
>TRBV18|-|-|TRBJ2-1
TGTGCCAGCTCACCGCGGGGCCAAGGGGACAATGAGCAGTTCTTC
CASSPRGQGDNEQFF
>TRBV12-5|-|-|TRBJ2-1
TGTGCTAGTGGATCTCTAGTATCGGGTGAGCAGTTCTTC
CASGSLVSGEQFF
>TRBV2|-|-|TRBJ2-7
TGTGCCAGCAGGCCAGGGGACCGGTACGAGCAGTACTTC
CASRPGDRYEQYF
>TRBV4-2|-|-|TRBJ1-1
TGTGCCAGCAGCCAAGTCGGACAGTCGGGGTACACTGAAGCTTTCTTT
CASSQVGQSGYTEAFF
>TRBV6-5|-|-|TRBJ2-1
TGTGCCAGCCGACCCTGGACACAGTACAATGAGCAGTTCTTC
CASRPWTQYNEQFF
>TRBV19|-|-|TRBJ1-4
TGTGCCAGTAGTCACCTCCTCGCGGGCACGGCTAATGAAAAACTGTTTTTT
CASSHLLAGTANEKLFF
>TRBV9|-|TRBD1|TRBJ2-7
TGTGCCAGCAGCGGGGGACAGGGAGGTAGAAAGCAGTACTTC
CASSGGQGGRKQYF
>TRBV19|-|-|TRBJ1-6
TGTGCCAGTAGTATAGACAGGATCGATAATTCACCCCTCCACTTT
CASSIDRIDNSPLHF
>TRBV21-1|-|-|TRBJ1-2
TGTGCCAGCAGCAAAGTCAGGCCCAAGAGGGAGTATGGCTACACCTTC
CASSKVRPKREYGYTF
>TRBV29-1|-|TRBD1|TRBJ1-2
TGCAGCGTTCGAGGACAGGGGTTGGGAGGCTACACCTTC
CSVRGQGLGGYTF
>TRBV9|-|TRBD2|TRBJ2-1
TGTGCCAGCAGCGTAGACGGCGGGGGGGCCACGCGAAATGAGCAGTTCTTC
CASSVDGGGATRNEQFF
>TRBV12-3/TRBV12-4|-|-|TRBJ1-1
TGTGCCAGCAGTTTTTTGGGGGCATTTGCTTTCTTT
CASSFLGAFAFF
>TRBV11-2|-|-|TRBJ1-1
TGTGCCAGCAGCTATTCCGGGACTGCAGAAGCTTTCTTT
CASSYSGTAEAFF
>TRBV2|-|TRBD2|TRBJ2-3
TGTGCCAGCAGTCCTAGCGGGGGGTTACGCACAGATACGCAGTATTTT
CASSPSGGLRTDTQYF
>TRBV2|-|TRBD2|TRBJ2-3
TGTGCCAGCAGTGATTGGCGGGGGGGCTACGATACGCAGTATTTT
CASSDWRGGYDTQYF